This paragraph covers one T cell receptor beta chain sequence. Its antigen is undetermined. This record comes from a study of T cell repertoires in cytomegalovirus infection. In TCRdb, the reads were re-called with MiXCR into one record per CDR3 protein. The sample has roughly 860,000 distinct CDR3 sequences, less than 35% seen once. The J segment lost 3 bases and the V segment lost 5 bases, leaving 10 bases of the junction unmatched. The germline V gene encodes CDR1 SGHVS and CDR2 FNYEAQ. The CDR3 extends over 16 amino acids. Sequences were derived from cultured CD8+ T cells from PBMCs, sampled from culture after CMV antigen stimulation. This TCR was recovered from a human donor in good health (CMV status not recorded). Some clones in this sample may be carry-over from other donors' samples. The J gene is TRBJ2-7, the V gene TRBV7-6, with TRBD2 matching over 10 bases. CDR3 DNA: TGTGCCAGCAGCCCCAGCTTAGCGGGGGGTTTCTACGAGCAGTACTTC. This translates into CASSPSLAGGFYEQYF.